This TCR beta chain was captured by sequencing in a study of T cells in localized non-small cell lung cancer. Only one count was recorded for this clone. The antigen is not known. Using immunoSEQ multiplex PCR, the repertoire was profiled, and TCRdb retains in-frame clones only, with some absent. Of roughly 4,100 clones listed, roughly 37% are singletons. The CDR3 covers 18 residues. CDR1 is KGHSH, CDR2 LQKENI, per germline. V lost 5 bases, J lost 2 bases, and 19 bases lay in between. Overall study findings and caveats: Uninvolved adjacent lung had the highest recorded T cell clonality, with tumor below it. As only one tumor region underwent sequencing, heterogeneity remains possible. Longer overall survival accompanied higher blood T cell density. A median approximately 53 of the top 100 tumor clones appeared in adjacent lung.

This chain connects TRBV18 to TRBJ2-6; the D gene could be TRBD1 or TRBD2 (5 bases each). Material: lung tumor tissue, obtained before any cancer treatment. The sequence came from a woman aged 35-70 years with stage I lung adenocarcinoma. The CDR3, as DNA: TGTGCCAGCTCATTCCTCAACCGAGGGGCAACTGGGGCCAACGTCCTGACTTTC. Protein sequence: CASSFLNRGATGANVLTF. Supplemented by reference TRBV18 and TRBJ2-6, the full variable domain reads NAGVMQNPRHLVRRRGQEARLRCSPMKGHSHVYWYRQLPEEGLKFMVYLQKENIIDESGMPKERFSAEFPKEGPSILRIQQVVRGDSAAYFCASSFLNRGATGANVLTFGAGSRLTVL.